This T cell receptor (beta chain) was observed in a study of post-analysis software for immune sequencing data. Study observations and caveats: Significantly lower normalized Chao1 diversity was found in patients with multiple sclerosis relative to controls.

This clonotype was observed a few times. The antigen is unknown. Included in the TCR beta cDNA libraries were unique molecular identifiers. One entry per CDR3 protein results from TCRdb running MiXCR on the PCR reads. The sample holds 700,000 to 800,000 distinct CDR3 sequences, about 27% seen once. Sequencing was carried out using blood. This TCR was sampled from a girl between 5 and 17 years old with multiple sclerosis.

The CDR3 here is CASSLLGTGPLNTEAFF. CDR3 nucleotide sequence: TGTGCCAGCAGCTTACTTGGGACAGGCCCTTTGAACACTGAAGCTTTCTTT. The chain carries TRBV7-2 and TRBJ1-1; TRBD1 matches at 8 bases. V shed 2 bases, J shed 0 bases, and the junction held 8 bases outside the gene matches. Germline V gene sequence: CDR1 SGHTA, CDR2 FQGNSA. This CDR3 has 17 amino acids.